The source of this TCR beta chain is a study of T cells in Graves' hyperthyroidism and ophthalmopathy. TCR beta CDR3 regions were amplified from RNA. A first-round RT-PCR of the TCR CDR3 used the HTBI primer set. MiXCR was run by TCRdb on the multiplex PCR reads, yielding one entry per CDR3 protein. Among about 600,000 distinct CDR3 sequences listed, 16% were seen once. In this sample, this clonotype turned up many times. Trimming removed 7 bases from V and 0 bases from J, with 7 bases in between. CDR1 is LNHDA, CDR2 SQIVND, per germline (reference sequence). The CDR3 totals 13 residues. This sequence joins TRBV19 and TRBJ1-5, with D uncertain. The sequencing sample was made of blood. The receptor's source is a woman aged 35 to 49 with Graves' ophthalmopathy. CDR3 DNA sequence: TGTGCCAGTACACCTTATAGCAATCAGCCCCAGCATTTT. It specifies CASTPYSNQPQHF.